Shown below are 22 T cell receptor beta chains from a single sample sequenced in a study of low-dose radiotherapy and immunotherapy resistance in tumors. TRAV- and TRBV-specific primers, spanning alpha and beta chains, primed first-strand cDNA. With a constant-region primer and a V-primer adapter, TCRs were subjected to roughly 20 PCR cycles of amplification. TCRdb reprocessed the reads via MiXCR and lists one record per CDR3 protein. The sample lists some 88,000 distinct CDR3 sequences, 9.4% seen once, with roughly 1% in the top ten. Noted time point: before trial treatment. The sample was PBMCs, taken before treatment. These receptors were obtained from a male donor with prostate cancer.

This clonotype was seen ten or more times. The chain has TRBV29-1 and TRBJ2-1; 7 nucleotides align to TRBD2. Germline V gene lookup returns CDR1 SQVTM and CDR2 ANQGSEA. The V and J ends lost 4 bases and 0 bases, in that order; junction bases with no gene match: 9. This CDR3 is 16 amino acids long. This CDR3 is CSVGSGRLSSYNEQFF. The CDR3 DNA sequence: TGCAGCGTTGGTAGCGGGCGCCTGAGCTCCTACAATGAGCAGTTCTTC.

This clonotype was counted at least ten times. The chain links TRBV5-6 to TRBJ2-4; 12 positions match TRBD2. Germline loops: CDR1 SGHDT, CDR2 YYEEEE. Trimming took 4 bases from V and 1 from J; bases not matched to a gene: 6. This CDR3 spans 17 amino acids. In DNA form, the CDR3 reads TGTGCCAGCAGCCCGAGGACTAGCGGGAATGCCAAAAACATTCAGTACTTC. This sequence encodes CASSPRTSGNAKNIQYF.

This clonotype was observed at least ten times. The chain employs TRBV9 and TRBJ2-7; possibly TRBD2 for D (6 bases). This CDR3 is built from 17 residues. From germline, CDR1 is SGDLS and CDR2 YYNGEE. Trimming cost V 0 bases and J 1 base, with 17 bases left between them. This CDR3 is CASSVVSSAPYSYEQYF. CDR3 nucleotide sequence: TGTGCCAGCAGCGTAGTTTCTAGCGCCCCATATTCCTACGAGCAGTACTTC.

This clonotype was counted ten times or more. The chain recombines TRBV28 with TRBJ1-4; D is perhaps TRBD1 (6 bases). CDR3 length: 16 residues. Germline CDR1 and CDR2: MDHEN and SYDVKM. V was clipped by 1 base and J by 4 bases, with 13 bases between them. The CDR3 coding sequence is TGTGCCAGCAGTTTATCCCAGGGGCATAATAATGAAAAACTGTTTTTT. Protein: CASSLSQGHNNEKLFF.

The table lists this clonotype with many counts. The chain uses TRBV7-2 and TRBJ2-7; D call uncertain. Trimming stripped 6 bases from V and 3 bases from J, with 21 bases between. The CDR3 totals 16 residues. CDR1 is SGHTA and CDR2 is FQGNSA in the germline V gene. CDR3 sequence: CASRETATLSLYEQYF. The CDR3 nucleotides are TGTGCCAGCAGAGAGACTGCTACTCTATCCCTCTACGAGCAGTACTTC.

This clonotype was seen a few times. This is likely an artifact of a read error, given a far larger clone one base away. The rearrangement joins TRBV28 to TRBJ2-1; either TRBD1 or TRBD2 may fit D (5 bases each). CDR1 is MDHEN, CDR2 SYDVKM, per germline. Trimming shortened V by 5 bases and J by 13 bases, and 24 bases separated the two germline ends. The length of the CDR3 is 15 residues. The CDR3 here is CASSPSGTYQETQFF. CDR3 DNA: TGTGCCAGCAGTCCATCCGGGACCTACCAAGAGACCCAGTTCTTC.

This clonotype has just a few counts. Given a far larger clone just one base away, this is likely a sequencing read error. The V call is TRBV10-3, the J call TRBJ2-1, with D unresolved. Trimming left V 9 bases short and J 10 bases short, with 16 bases between. The CDR3 length is 12 residues. The germline V gene encodes CDR1 ENHRY and CDR2 SYGVKD. The CDR3 bases are TGTGCCATACGACTGGATTCCTACGAGCAGTTCTTC. Translating it yields CAIRLDSYEQFF.

This clonotype was seen at least ten times. The genes are TRBV3-1 and TRBJ2-7, with D uncertain. V lost 0 bases, J lost 6 bases, and 12 bases lay in between. The CDR3 runs to 14 residues. Looked up from germline, CDR1 is LGHDT and CDR2 is YNNKEL (reference sequence). CDR3 sequence (DNA): TGTGCCAGCAGCCAAGACACGGCGTTGGGCGAGCAGTACTTC. Translated, it gives CASSQDTALGEQYF.

This clonotype came up many times. The V and J genes are TRBV7-9 and TRBJ2-1, with 11 bases identical to TRBD2. V gave up 0 bases and J gave up 8 bases; unmatched junction bases: 3. Looked up from germline, CDR1 is SEHNR and CDR2 is FQNEAQ (reference sequence). The CDR3 consists of 15 residues. In DNA form, the CDR3 reads TGTGCCAGCAGCTTAGCTAGCGGGAGGGATTATGAGCAGTTCTTC. Translated: CASSLASGRDYEQFF. The complete variable domain, with remaining parts taken from reference TRBV7-9 and TRBJ2-1, reads DTGVSQNPRHKITKRGQNVTFRCDPISEHNRLYWYRQTLGQGPEFLTYFQNEAQLEKSRLLSDRFSAERPKGSFSTLEIQRTEQGDSAMYLCASSLASGRDYEQFFGPGTRLTVL.

This clonotype came up many times. V gene TRBV25-1 combines with J gene TRBJ2-5; D is possibly TRBD2 (6 bases). Germline CDR1 MGHDK, CDR2 SYGVNS. The length of the CDR3 is 14 residues. V lost 6 bases and J 5 bases, leaving 16 bases between the germline ends. CDR3 protein: CASRGGVPGETQYF. The CDR3, as DNA: TGTGCCAGCAGGGGGGGAGTCCCTGGGGAGACCCAGTACTTC.

This clonotype was detected many times. CDR3 residues: CASRGGKVIETQYF. In nucleotides, the CDR3 is TGTGCCAGCAGGGGCGGGAAGGTTATAGAGACCCAGTACTTC. The V and J genes are TRBV28 and TRBJ2-5, with a tentative D call TRBD2 (6 bases). The CDR3 spans 14 residues. With 6 bases removed from V and 4 bases from J, the gap between germline ends came to 15 bases. Germline-derived CDR1 and CDR2 are MDHEN and SYDVKM.

To note about this clonotype: A much larger clone differs from this one at a single base, so this may be a read error. This chain connects TRBV4-2 to TRBJ2-7; 8 nucleotides agree with TRBD2. The CDR3 sequence is 17 residues long. V lost 0 bases to trimming and J lost 7 bases; unmatched junction nucleotides: 14. In germline, CDR1 is LGHNA, CDR2 YNFKEQ. The CDR3 nucleotides are TGTGCCAGCAGCCAAGATTCCCCGGGAGGGGCGCGCAATGAGCAGTACTTC. Translating it yields CASSQDSPGGARNEQYF.

This clonotype occurred many times. V and J are TRBV29-1 and TRBJ2-1; D possibly corresponds to TRBD2 (6 bases). With 7 bases removed from V and 5 bases from J, the gap between germline ends came to 6 bases. Germline V lookup: CDR1 SQVTM, CDR2 ANQGSEA. This CDR3 comprises 10 residues. This chain's CDR3 is CSGGDNEQFF. The CDR3 DNA is TGCAGCGGGGGGGACAATGAGCAGTTCTTC.

Many counts were recorded for this clonotype. The chain carries TRBV5-1 and TRBJ1-5; 7 bases align to TRBD1. Trimming at V came to 4 bases and at J to 4 bases, leaving 5 bases not matched to a gene. CDR3 length: 14 amino acids. Germline-derived CDR1 and CDR2 are SGHRS and YFSETQ. The DNA of the CDR3 is TGCGCCAGCAGCACCGCAGGGGGGAATCAGCCCCAGCATTTT. Its protein product is CASSTAGGNQPQHF.

This clonotype was counted ten times or more. This chain connects TRBV20-1 to TRBJ2-5, with 10 bases fitting TRBD2. V shed 0 bases and J 5 bases; nucleotides not matched to a gene: 9. The CDR3 has 16 amino acids. Looked up from germline, CDR1 is DFQATT and CDR2 is SNEGSKA (reference sequence). The chain's CDR3 is CSAREASGRASETQYF. For the CDR3, the DNA is TGCAGTGCTAGAGAGGCGAGCGGGAGGGCCTCGGAGACCCAGTACTTC.

In its sample, this clonotype was seen many times. This chain joins TRBV2 and TRBJ2-7; 11 nucleotides align to TRBD2. This CDR3 is 14 amino acids long. V was pared by 4 bases and J by 3 bases, with 2 bases of the junction left unmatched. Germline V gene sequence: CDR1 SNHLY, CDR2 FYNNEI. The CDR3 sequence: CASSVAGGIYEQYF. The CDR3 coding sequence is TGTGCCAGCAGTGTAGCGGGAGGGATCTACGAGCAGTACTTC. The full variable domain, completed using reference TRBV2 and TRBJ2-7, is EPEVTQTPSHQVTQMGQEVILRCVPISNHLYFYWYRQILGQKVEFLVSFYNNEISEKSEIFDDQFSVERPDGSNFTLKIRSTKLEDSAMYFCASSVAGGIYEQYFGPGTRLTVT.

This clonotype appeared many times. The chain is built from TRBV4-3 and TRBJ2-7, with TRBD2 matching 9 bases. V was pared by 0 bases and J by 2 bases, with 14 bases of the junction left unmatched. Per the germline V gene, CDR1 is LGHNA and CDR2 is YSLEER. There are 19 residues in the CDR3. For the CDR3, the DNA is TGCGCCAGCAGCCAAGATAGTAAGACTCTAGCGGGATACGCCTACGAGCAGTACTTC. Its protein is CASSQDSKTLAGYAYEQYF.

This clonotype was seen at least ten times. The V and J genes are TRBV18 and TRBJ2-7, with TRBD1 matching over 8 bases. The CDR3 totals 14 residues. Germline-derived CDR1 and CDR2 are KGHSH and LQKENI. V shed 3 bases and J 6 bases; nucleotides not matched to a gene: 7. CDR3 nucleotide sequence: TGTGCCAGCTCACCTCAGGGGGCGCGAGGCGAGCAGTACTTC. This codes for CASSPQGARGEQYF. Together with reference TRBV18 and TRBJ2-7, the CDR3 gives the full variable domain: NAGVMQNPRHLVRRRGQEARLRCSPMKGHSHVYWYRQLPEEGLKFMVYLQKENIIDESGMPKERFSAEFPKEGPSILRIQQVVRGDSAAYFCASSPQGARGEQYFGPGTRLTVT.

This clonotype was counted many times. V gene TRBV2 combines with J gene TRBJ2-1, with D perhaps TRBD1 (5 bases). The V end lost 4 bases, the J end lost 3 bases, and 16 bases lay between the germline ends. This CDR3 spans 16 amino acids. The germline CDR1 and CDR2 sequences are SNHLY and FYNNEI. For the CDR3, the DNA is TGTGCCAGCAGTGTAATGGGCAGGGAAGGCTACAATGAGCAGTTCTTC. It is translated as CASSVMGREGYNEQFF. Together with reference TRBV2 and TRBJ2-1, the CDR3 gives the full variable domain: EPEVTQTPSHQVTQMGQEVILRCVPISNHLYFYWYRQILGQKVEFLVSFYNNEISEKSEIFDDQFSVERPDGSNFTLKIRSTKLEDSAMYFCASSVMGREGYNEQFFGPGTRLTVL.

This clonotype has at least ten counts. The chain recombines TRBV11-2 with TRBJ2-1; 14 nucleotides align to TRBD2. This CDR3 is 16 amino acids long. Per the germline V gene, CDR1 is SGHAT and CDR2 is FQNNGV. Trimming took 5 bases from V and 12 from J; bases not matched to a gene: 12. The CDR3 DNA reads TGTGCCAGCAGCCCACCGCCCGGGACTAGCGGGAGCCTGCAGTTCTTC. Residues: CASSPPPGTSGSLQFF.

This clonotype occurred many times. The chain employs TRBV29-1 and TRBJ1-1; D is ambiguous. Per germline, CDR1 SQVTM and CDR2 ANQGSEA. The CDR3 has 12 amino acids. The V end was cut by 6 bases, the J end by 5 bases, with 13 bases between. The DNA for the CDR3 is TGCAGCGTGCGAGGCGGAGAAACTGAAGCTTTCTTT. Its translation: CSVRGGETEAFF. The variable domain in full, with the rest retrieved from reference TRBV29-1 and TRBJ1-1, is SAVISQKPSRDICQRGTSLTIQCQVDSQVTMMFWYRQQPGQSLTLIATANQGSEATYESGFVIDKFPISRPNLTFSTLTVSNMSPEDSSIYLCSVRGGETEAFFGQGTRLTVV.

At least ten counts were recorded for this clonotype. The rearrangement joins TRBV5-6 to TRBJ2-5; TRBD2 agrees at 10 bases. This CDR3 is 18 amino acids long. Per the germline V gene, CDR1 is SGHDT and CDR2 is YYEEEE. Trimming at V came to 4 bases and at J to 4 bases, leaving 16 bases not matched to a gene. In DNA, the CDR3 is TGTGCCAGCAGCCCCGCCTGGTTGGATAGCGGGAGGAGAGAGACCCAGTACTTC. Translated: CASSPAWLDSGRRETQYF.